This T cell receptor (beta chain) was found in a study of beta chain features in type 1 diabetes. Overall study findings and caveats: Researchers report that Type 1 diabetes patients had moderately but significantly shorter TCRB CDR3s across all four CD4+ subsets. Across patients, naive, central memory and Treg TCRB repertoires exhibited apparently greater similarity than was observed across healthy donors. In these data, an HLA type influence on TCRB rearrangement remained unresolved.

The study reverse transcribed the entire isolated RNA, so it sequenced expressed TCRB transcripts. Method: immunoSEQ multiplex PCR; TCRdb's copy keeps in-frame clones and lacks some. Of 250,000 to 350,000 clones listed, approximately 15% are singletons. Trimming left V 2 bases short and J 3 bases short, with 8 bases between. The CDR3 is 13 amino acids. Germline CDR1 reads GTSNPN; CDR2 reads SVGIG (reference sequence). This clone has a handful of counts. Its antigen is unknown. Sequencing used naive CD4+ T cells from blood. This receptor was identified in a man in his late teens or twenties with type 1 diabetes. The chain uses TRBV30 and TRBJ2-1; D perhaps matches TRBD1 (5 bases). CDR3 coding DNA: TGTGCCTGGAGTTTAGACAGCTACAATGAGCAGTTCTTC. Translating gives CAWSLDSYNEQFF. Looking up the rest from reference TRBV30 and TRBJ2-1 gives the full variable domain: SQTIHQWPATLVQPVGSPLSLECTVEGTSNPNLYWYRQAAGRGLQLLFYSVGIGQISSEVPQNLSASRPQDRQFILSSKKLLLSDSGFYLCAWSLDSYNEQFFGPGTRLTVL.